This T cell receptor beta chain was sequenced for a study of long-term antiretroviral therapy in people with HIV. Study observations and caveats: Regardless of time point, clones expanded before ART dominated the repertoire.

There was at least one pre-ART PBMC sample for each donor, plus at least two post-ART PBMC samples. Survey-level resolution applied to immunoSEQ assay v3.0. The protocol was immunoSEQ multiplex PCR, while the TCRdb copy is restricted to in-frame clones and leaves out a portion. The sample includes about 21,000 clones, roughly 79% of them seen just once. A note on this clone: Antigen unknown.

There are 13 residues in the CDR3. V shed 7 bases and J 6 bases; nucleotides not matched to a gene: 6. Germline V gene sequence: CDR1 MDHEN, CDR2 SYDVKM. The receptor's source is a man in his forties with HIV. The gene calls are TRBV28 and TRBJ2-7; 10 bases line up with TRBD1. The source was unsorted PBMCs, collected 0.1 years before starting antiretroviral therapy. CDR3 sequence (DNA): TGTGCCAGCAAGGACAGGGGGGGTGGCGAGCAGTACTTC. It specifies CASKDRGGGEQYF.